A single sample gave rise to the 7 T cell receptor beta chains below, sequenced in a study of cytomegalovirus exposure and HLA in healthy donors. The assay was immunoSEQ multiplex PCR, and TCRdb's table has in-frame clones only and misses some. The repertoire consists of 200,000 or so clones, with about nine tenths occurring once and the leading ten covering 2%. Sequencing input: PBMCs. These receptors were obtained from a woman aged 18-30 years in good health and CMV-seropositive.

This rearrangement joins TRBV12-5 to TRBJ2-3; 8 positions agree with TRBD1. V shed 5 bases and J 1 base; nucleotides not matched to a gene: 2. Germline values: CDR1 LGHNT, CDR2 FRNRAP. The length of the CDR3 is 14 residues. The CDR3 sequence is CASGPGQGTDTQYF. In DNA, the CDR3 is TGTGCTAGTGGTCCGGGACAGGGCACAGATACGCAGTATTTT.

The CDR3 nucleotides are TGTGCCAGCAGCTTCGGGAGGACTGACAATGAGCAGTTCTTC. Amino acids: CASSFGRTDNEQFF. The chain employs TRBV7-2 and TRBJ2-1, with 7 bases matching TRBD2. Germline V gene lookup returns CDR1 SGHTA and CDR2 FQGNSA. The CDR3 is made up of 14 amino acids. V dropped 3 bases and J dropped 5; count of bases not matched to a gene: 4.

The rearrangement uses TRBV4-1 and TRBJ2-7; 10 bases map to TRBD2. The CDR3 contains 16 residues. CDR1 MGHRA and CDR2 YSYEKL come from the germline V gene. V trimming: 3 bases; J trimming: 6 bases; junction bases outside the gene matches: 11. DNA for the CDR3: TGCGCCAGCAGCCAGCTATCCGGGACTAGCGCCTCCGAGCAGTACTTC. Translated: CASSQLSGTSASEQYF.

As for this clone: At one end, the junction sequence differs from germline, possibly due to a read error. The gene calls are TRBV4-2 and TRBJ2-7; 11 nucleotides align to TRBD1. Germline loops: CDR1 LGHNA, CDR2 YNFKEQ. The CDR3 has 14 residues. The CDR3 DNA reads TGTGCCAGCAGCCAAGCAGGATTACCGGGACAGGGGGTCTTC. Its protein is CASSQAGLPGQGVF.

This clone was observed a single time. The chain is built from TRBV5-1 and TRBJ1-2, with TRBD1 as a possible D gene (5 bases). From germline, CDR1 is SGHRS and CDR2 YFSETQ. The CDR3 has 16 amino acids. V was shortened by 0 bases and J by 4 bases, with 16 bases between the two germline ends. As DNA, the CDR3 is TGCGCCAGCAGCTTGGATTCGGCAGGGAACTTCTATGGCTACACCTTC. Translation gives CASSLDSAGNFYGYTF.

The rearrangement links TRBV7-9 to TRBJ2-7; 7 bases match TRBD1. CDR3 length: 15 residues. CDR1 and CDR2 (germline): SEHNR, FQNEAQ (reference sequence). Trimming at V came to 6 bases and at J to 0 bases, leaving 8 bases not matched to a gene. The CDR3 spells CASRSMTGSSYEQYF. In DNA form, the CDR3 reads TGTGCCAGCAGATCAATGACAGGGAGCTCCTACGAGCAGTACTTC.

This sequence joins TRBV27 and TRBJ1-3; 7 bases map to TRBD1. The V segment lost 5 bases and the J segment 1 base; nucleotides outside the gene matches: 5. CDR3 length: 15 amino acids. Germline V lookup: CDR1 MNHEY, CDR2 SMNVEV (reference sequence). As DNA, the CDR3 is TGTGCCAGCAGTCCGACAGGGCTTTCTGGAAACACCATATATTTT. Amino acid sequence: CASSPTGLSGNTIYF.